What follows is one T cell receptor beta chain and its context. This clonotype was observed a handful of times. The antigen it recognizes is unknown. Per-nucleotide qualities are absent, and no much larger clonotype sits a single base away. This specimen comes from a study of T-cell reconstitution after alpha-beta-depleted transplantation in children (dated by TCRdb to 2015 to 2016). Study-wide context: T-cell immune reconstitution after TCRalphabeta/CD19-depleted allogeneic hematopoietic cell transplantation in children was quantitatively tracked in the study by means of TCR repertoire profiling.

The library was generated by PCR. Sequenced using an Illumina HiSeq 2500. TCR library preparation used molecular barcoding, with unique molecular identifiers applied to normalize quantification of the TCRbeta repertoire. TCRdb trimmed the raw reads at Q25, called clones with MiXCR and kept productive beta chains. Rows with a matching CDR3 protein are joined into one entry that keeps the most common DNA and genes. This sample holds over 400,000 distinct CDR3 sequences; under 15% were observed only once. The ten largest clonotypes hold under 7% of the sample. The germline V gene gives CDR1 as SGHTA and CDR2 as FQGNSA. V is pruned by 1 base and J by 1 base, leaving 8 bases of the junction without a gene match. From the cysteine up to the phenylalanine, the CDR3 has a length of 17 residues. The DNA shown is the 51-base CDR3, in frame from base 1.

The chain employs TRBV7-2 and TRBJ2-7; 9 bases in between match TRBD2. The source is a human donor who donated a stem cell graft to a child with combined immunodeficiency. The sample consisted of PBMCs from the stem cell graft donor, taken from the stem cell graft. The nucleotide sequence is given as TGTGCCAGCAGCTTAGTTGGTGGGACTAGCTTTTCCTACGAGCAGTACTTC. The resulting protein is CASSLVGGTSFSYEQYF.